The clone carrying this T cell receptor (beta chain) was recorded a few times. This record comes from a study of human T cells and chemical hapten exposure. The ends were cut back, 1 base at V and 2 bases at J, with 13 bases in the middle. CDR1 and CDR2 (germline): DFQATT, SNEGSKA (reference sequence). This CDR3 is 15 amino acids long. One entry per CDR3 protein, called by TCRdb with MiXCR from the RACE reads. The table shows 100,000 or so distinct CDR3 sequences, with approximately 10% occurring only once. Time point noted: patch test 1, 2 weeks after DPC sensitization. Stated treatment: therapeutic diphenylcyclopropenone sensitization with weekly scalp DPC.

The sequenced sample was whole blood, obtained in connection with sensitization to the hapten diphenylcyclopropenone (DPC). This rearrangement joins TRBV20-1 to TRBJ2-3, with a possible D match to TRBD2 (5 bases). This TCR was sampled from a man between 40 and 49 years old with alopecia areata. Some clones in this sample may be carry-over from other donors' samples. CDR3 region: CSARVGAAATDTQYF. Here the CDR3 DNA reads TGCAGTGCTAGAGTTGGAGCGGCCGCCACAGATACGCAGTATTTT.